The sequence of this TCR beta chain was determined in a study of shared clonotypes between healthy human individuals. General study points: Researchers sampled only blood; tissue repertoires likely differ. About 4.5% of naive CD4 clonotypes were common to a handful of donors. When compared with the clonotypes that were shared by all four sorted-subset donors, the non-shared clonotypes turned out to have lower generation probabilities. The authors expected sequencing depth to affect clonotype sharing among donors.

Cells designated naive CD8 were CD45RO-negative and were positively selected for CCR7, with terminally differentiated effector memory CD45RA+ cells excluded. TCRdb's table, derived via immunoSEQ multiplex PCR, lists solely in-frame clones and lacks some. The data hold 2 million to 2.5 million clones, with approximately 95% observed a single time. Points on this clone: The antigen is undetermined.

The CDR3 length is 14 residues. Germline V gene lookup returns CDR1 SGHVS and CDR2 FQNEAQ. V lost 1 base, J lost 4 bases, and 9 bases lay in between. The receptor was derived from a man between 18 and 35 years old in good health. The sample comprised naive CD8+ T cells sorted from blood. This chain links TRBV7-8 with TRBJ2-3; no clear D. The DNA of the CDR3 is TGTGCCAGCAGCTTAGAACTACAGCCAGATACGCAGTATTTT. Protein sequence: CASSLELQPDTQYF.